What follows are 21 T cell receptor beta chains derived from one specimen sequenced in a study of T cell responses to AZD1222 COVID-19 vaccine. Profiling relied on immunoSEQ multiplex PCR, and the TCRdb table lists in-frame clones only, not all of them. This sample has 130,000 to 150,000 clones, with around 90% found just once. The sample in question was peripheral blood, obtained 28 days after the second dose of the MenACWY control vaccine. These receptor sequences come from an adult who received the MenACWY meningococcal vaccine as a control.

The CDR3 sequence is CASSLRGDGSPLHF. The DNA of the CDR3 is TGTGCCAGCAGCTTGAGAGGGGACGGTTCACCCCTCCACTTT. V is TRBV5-6 and J is TRBJ1-6, with D possibly TRBD1 on 5 matching bases. Germline V gene lookup returns CDR1 SGHDT and CDR2 YYEEEE. Between the trimmed V and J ends, which lost 1 base and 9 bases, there was a span of 11 bases. The CDR3 contains 14 residues.

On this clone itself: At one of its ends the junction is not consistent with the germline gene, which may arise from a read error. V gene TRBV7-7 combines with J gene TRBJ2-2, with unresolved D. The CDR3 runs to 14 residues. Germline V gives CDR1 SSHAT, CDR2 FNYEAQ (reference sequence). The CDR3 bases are TGTGCTAGCAGCCATGGGACGAACACCGGGGAGCTGTTTTTT. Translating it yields CASSHGTNTGELFF.

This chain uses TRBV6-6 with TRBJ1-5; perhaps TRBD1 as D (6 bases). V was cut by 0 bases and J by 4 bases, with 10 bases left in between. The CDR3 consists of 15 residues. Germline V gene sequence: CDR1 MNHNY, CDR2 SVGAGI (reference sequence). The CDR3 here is CASSYSADRNQPQHF. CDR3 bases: TGTGCCAGCAGTTACTCGGCCGACAGGAATCAGCCCCAGCATTTT.

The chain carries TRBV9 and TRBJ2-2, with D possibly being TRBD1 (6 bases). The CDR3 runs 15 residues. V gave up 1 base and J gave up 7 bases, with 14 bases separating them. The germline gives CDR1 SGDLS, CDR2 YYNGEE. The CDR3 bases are TGTGCCAGCAGCGTATTTCAGGGGCAGTACGGGGAGCTGTTTTTT. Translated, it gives CASSVFQGQYGELFF.

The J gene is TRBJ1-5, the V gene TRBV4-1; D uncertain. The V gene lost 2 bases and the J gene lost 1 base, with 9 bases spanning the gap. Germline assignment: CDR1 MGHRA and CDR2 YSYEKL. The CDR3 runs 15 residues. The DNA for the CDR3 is TGCGCCAGCAGCCAATGGGCGGGCAGCAATCAGCCCCAGCATTTT. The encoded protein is CASSQWAGSNQPQHF.

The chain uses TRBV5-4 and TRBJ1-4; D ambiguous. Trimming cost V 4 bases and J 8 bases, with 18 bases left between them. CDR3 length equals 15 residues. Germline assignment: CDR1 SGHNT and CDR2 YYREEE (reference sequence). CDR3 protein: CASSQRTGPHEKLFF. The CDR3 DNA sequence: TGTGCCAGCAGCCAGCGGACCGGTCCCCACGAAAAACTGTTTTTT. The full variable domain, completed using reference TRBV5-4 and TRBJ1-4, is ETGVTQSPTHLIKTRGQQVTLRCSSQSGHNTVSWYQQALGQGPQFIFQYYREEENGRGNFPPRFSGLQFPNYSSELNVNALELDDSALYLCASSQRTGPHEKLFFGSGTQLSVL.

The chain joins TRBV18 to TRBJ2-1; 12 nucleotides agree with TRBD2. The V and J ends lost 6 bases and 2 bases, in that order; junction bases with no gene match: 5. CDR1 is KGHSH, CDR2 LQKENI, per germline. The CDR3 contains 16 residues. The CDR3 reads CASSRTSGTTYNEQFF. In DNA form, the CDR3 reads TGTGCCAGCTCGCGGACTAGCGGGACCACCTACAATGAGCAGTTCTTC.

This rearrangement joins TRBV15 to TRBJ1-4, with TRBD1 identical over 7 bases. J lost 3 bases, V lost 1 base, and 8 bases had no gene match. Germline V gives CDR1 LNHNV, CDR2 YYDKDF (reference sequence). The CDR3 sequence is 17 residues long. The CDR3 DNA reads TGTGCCACCAGCAGAGGCTTCAGTAGGGGGCCTAATGAAAAACTGTTTTTT. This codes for CATSRGFSRGPNEKLFF.

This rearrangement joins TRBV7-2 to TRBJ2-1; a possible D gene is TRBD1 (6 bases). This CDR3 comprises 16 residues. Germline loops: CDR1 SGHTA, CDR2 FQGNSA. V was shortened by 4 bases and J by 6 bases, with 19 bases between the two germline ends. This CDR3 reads CASSYRIRDMGNEQFF. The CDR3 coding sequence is TGTGCCAGCAGCTACCGTATCCGGGACATGGGCAATGAGCAGTTCTTC. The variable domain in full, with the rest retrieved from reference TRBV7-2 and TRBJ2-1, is GAGVSQSPSNKVTEKGKDVELRCDPISGHTALYWYRQSLGQGLEFLIYFQGNSAPDKSGLPSDRFSAERTGGSVSTLTIQRTQQEDSAVYLCASSYRIRDMGNEQFFGPGTRLTVL.

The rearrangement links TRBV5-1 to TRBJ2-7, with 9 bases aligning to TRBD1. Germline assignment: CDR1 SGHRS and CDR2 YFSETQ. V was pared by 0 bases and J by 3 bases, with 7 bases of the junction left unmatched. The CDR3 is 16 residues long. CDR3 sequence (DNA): TGCGCCAGCAGCTTGGAGCCCGGGACAGGGTACTACGAGCAGTACTTC. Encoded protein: CASSLEPGTGYYEQYF. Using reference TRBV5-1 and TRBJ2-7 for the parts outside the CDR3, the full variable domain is KAGVTQTPRYLIKTRGQQVTLSCSPISGHRSVSWYQQTPGQGLQFLFEYFSETQRNKGNFPGRFSGRQFSNSRSEMNVSTLELGDSALYLCASSLEPGTGYYEQYFGPGTRLTVT.

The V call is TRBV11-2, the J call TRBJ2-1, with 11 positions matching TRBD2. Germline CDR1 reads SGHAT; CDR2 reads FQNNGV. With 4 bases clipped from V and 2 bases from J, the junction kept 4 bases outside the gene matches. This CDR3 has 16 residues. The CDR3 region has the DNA TGTGCCAGCAGCTCATTAGCGGGAGGGCCCTACAATGAGCAGTTCTTC. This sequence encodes CASSSLAGGPYNEQFF.

DNA for the CDR3: TGTGCCAGCAGCCCGGGGAGTTCGGGGGCCAACGTCCTGACTTTC. Translated, it gives CASSPGSSGANVLTF. This sequence joins TRBV11-3 and TRBJ2-6, with D perhaps matching TRBD2 (5 bases). CDR3 length: 15 residues. Germline V gives CDR1 SGHNT, CDR2 YENEEA. Trimming pared 5 bases from V and 4 bases from J, leaving 12 bases between.

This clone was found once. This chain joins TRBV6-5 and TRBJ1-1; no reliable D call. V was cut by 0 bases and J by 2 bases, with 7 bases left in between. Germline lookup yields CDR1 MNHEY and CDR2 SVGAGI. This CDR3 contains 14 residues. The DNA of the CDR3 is TGTGCCAGCAGTTACTCGTTCAGAAACACTGAAGCTTTCTTT. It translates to CASSYSFRNTEAFF.

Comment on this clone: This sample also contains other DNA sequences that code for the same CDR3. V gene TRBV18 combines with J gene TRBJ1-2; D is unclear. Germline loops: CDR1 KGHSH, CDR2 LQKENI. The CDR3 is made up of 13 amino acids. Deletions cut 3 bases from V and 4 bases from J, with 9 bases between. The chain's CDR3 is CASSPGTGYGYTF. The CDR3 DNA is TGTGCCAGCTCACCGGGAACGGGCTATGGCTACACCTTC.

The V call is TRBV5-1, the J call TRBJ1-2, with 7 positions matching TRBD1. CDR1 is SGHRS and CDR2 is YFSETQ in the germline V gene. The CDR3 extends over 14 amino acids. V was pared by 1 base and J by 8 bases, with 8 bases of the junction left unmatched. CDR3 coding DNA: TGCGCCAGCAGCTTGAGGGACAGTTTAGGGGGCTACACCTTC. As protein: CASSLRDSLGGYTF.

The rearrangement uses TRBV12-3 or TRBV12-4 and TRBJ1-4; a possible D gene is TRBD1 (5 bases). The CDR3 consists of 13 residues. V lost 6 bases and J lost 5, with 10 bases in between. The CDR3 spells CASSPRGNEKLFF. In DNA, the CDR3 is TGTGCCAGCAGCCCAAGGGGAAATGAAAAACTGTTTTTT.

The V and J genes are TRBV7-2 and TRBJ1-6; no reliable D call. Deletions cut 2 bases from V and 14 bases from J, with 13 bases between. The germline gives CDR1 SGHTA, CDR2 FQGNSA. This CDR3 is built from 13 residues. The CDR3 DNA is TGTGCCAGCAGCTTAAACCTCCCCACAGCCCTCCACTTT. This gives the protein CASSLNLPTALHF.

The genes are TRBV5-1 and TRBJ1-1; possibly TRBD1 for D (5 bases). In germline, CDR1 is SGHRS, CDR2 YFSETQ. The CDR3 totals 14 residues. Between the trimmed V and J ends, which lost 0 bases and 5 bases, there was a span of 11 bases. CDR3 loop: CASSLGQGRTEAFF. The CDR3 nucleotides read TGCGCCAGCAGCTTGGGTCAGGGTAGAACTGAAGCTTTCTTT.

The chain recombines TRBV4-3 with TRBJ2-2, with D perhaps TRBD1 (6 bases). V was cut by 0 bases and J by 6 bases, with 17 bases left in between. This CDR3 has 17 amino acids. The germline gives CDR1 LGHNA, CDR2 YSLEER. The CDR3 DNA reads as TGCGCCAGCAGCCAAGAATCAACAGGGACGGGTTCCGGGGAGCTGTTTTTT. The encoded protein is CASSQESTGTGSGELFF.

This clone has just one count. Here the CDR3 DNA reads TGTGCCAGCAGTTACTCGAGGGTAGTCGGTGCTGAGACCCAGTACTTC. This sequence encodes CASSYSRVVGAETQYF. The chain combines TRBV6-5 with TRBJ2-5, with D perhaps matching TRBD2 (5 bases). CDR1 and CDR2 (germline): MNHEY, SVGAGI. The CDR3 consists of 16 residues. Trimming took 0 bases from V and 5 from J, leaving 16 bases between them.

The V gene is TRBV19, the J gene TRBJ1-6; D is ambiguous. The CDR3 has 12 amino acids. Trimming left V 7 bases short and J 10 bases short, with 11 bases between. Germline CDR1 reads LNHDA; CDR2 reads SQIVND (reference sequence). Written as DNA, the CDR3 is TGTGCCAGTACTACCGGCCGCTCACCCCTCCACTTT. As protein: CASTTGRSPLHF.